These 27 T cell receptor beta chains share one sample of origin, sequenced in a study of STAT5B mutations in CD4+ large granular lymphocyte leukemia. Assay: immunoSEQ multiplex PCR; the TCRdb copy retains only in-frame clones and omits some. Of roughly 40,000 clones listed, roughly 83% are singletons. Specimen: CD4+ T cells from blood buffy coats. These receptors were taken from a human donor in good health.

This clone appeared once. The J gene is TRBJ2-5, the V gene TRBV4-1; D possibly matches TRBD1 or TRBD2 (5 bases each). Matching the DNA end better, TRBJ2-7 makes the J call doubtful. This CDR3 contains 17 residues. Germline-derived CDR1 and CDR2 are MGHRA and YSYEKL. This CDR3 is CASSQEGSGQGVYEQYF. The CDR3 DNA is TGCGCCAGCAGCCAAGAGGGGTCGGGTCAGGGAGTGTACGAGCAGTACTTC.

The J gene is TRBJ1-1, the V gene TRBV28; possible D gene TRBD1, 6 bases. V gave up 7 bases and J gave up 2 bases, with 11 bases separating them. From germline, CDR1 is MDHEN and CDR2 SYDVKM. CDR3 length: 13 amino acids. The CDR3 protein is CASIRGRNTEAFF. The CDR3 nucleotides read TGTGCCAGCATCCGGGGGCGAAACACTGAAGCTTTCTTT.

The J gene is TRBJ2-7, the V gene TRBV6-6; 10 bases fit TRBD2. The CDR3 spans 16 residues. The V gene end was trimmed by 6 bases and the J gene end by 0 bases; junction bases not matched to a gene: 8. Looked up from germline, CDR1 is MNHNY and CDR2 is SVGAGI (reference sequence). The CDR3 bases are TGTGCCAGCAGCCCTCGGGGGACTAGCGTCTCCTACGAGCAGTACTTC. It encodes CASSPRGTSVSYEQYF.

The chain links TRBV29-1 to TRBJ2-5; TRBD1 is a possible D gene (6 bases). V lost 6 bases and J 5 bases, leaving 13 bases between the germline ends. The CDR3 runs to 12 residues. The V gene's germline CDR1 is SQVTM and CDR2 ANQGSEA. CDR3 in amino acids: CSVYRVRETQYF. Here the CDR3 DNA reads TGCAGCGTGTACAGGGTGCGGGAGACCCAGTACTTC.

The chain employs TRBV11-2 and TRBJ2-1, with 8 bases identical to TRBD1. The CDR3 extends over 14 amino acids. Germline CDR1 SGHAT, CDR2 FQNNGV. J gave up 3 bases and V 5 bases, and 3 bases lay outside the gene matches. CDR3 DNA: TGTGCCAGCAGCGTACAGGGGGTCTACAATGAGCAGTTCTTC. It specifies CASSVQGVYNEQFF.

The chain is built from TRBV5-1 and TRBJ2-5; TRBD2 is a possible D gene (7 bases). Deletions cut 0 bases from V and 5 bases from J, with 11 bases between. The CDR3 consists of 14 residues. CDR1 and CDR2 from the germline V gene are SGHRS and YFSETQ. The CDR3 reads CASSLAGGGETQYF. The CDR3 DNA sequence: TGCGCCAGCAGCTTGGCGGGGGGCGGGGAGACCCAGTACTTC.

The table lists this clone with a few counts. The V and J genes are TRBV4-1 and TRBJ1-2; D may be TRBD1 (5 bases). Germline-derived CDR1 and CDR2 are MGHRA and YSYEKL. This CDR3 has 13 residues. Deletions cut 4 bases from V and 8 bases from J, with 14 bases between. This CDR3 reads CASSLSQGEGYTF. CDR3 bases: TGCGCCAGCAGCCTCTCTCAGGGAGAAGGCTACACCTTC.

The V gene is TRBV2, the J gene TRBJ2-3, with D perhaps matching TRBD1 (5 bases). Trimming stripped 11 bases from V and 1 base from J, with 13 bases between. CDR1 and CDR2 from the germline V gene are SNHLY and FYNNEI. CDR3 length: 13 residues. CDR3 protein: CAGQAFRTDTQYF. DNA of the CDR3: TGTGCCGGACAAGCTTTCCGCACAGATACGCAGTATTTT.

The chain employs TRBV6-1 and TRBJ2-7; TRBD2 might be the D (5 bases). Per the germline V gene, CDR1 is MNHNS and CDR2 is SASEGT. V shed 7 bases and J shed 3 bases, with 16 bases lying between them. This CDR3 region has 14 residues. The CDR3: CASTEGTHYYEQYF. In DNA form, the CDR3 reads TGTGCCAGCACCGAGGGTACACACTACTACGAGCAGTACTTC.

The rearrangement uses TRBV10-3 and TRBJ2-5, with 7 positions matching TRBD2. Germline V gene lookup returns CDR1 ENHRY and CDR2 SYGVKD. There are 13 residues in the CDR3. V lost 6 bases, J lost 1 base, and 2 bases stayed unmatched. The CDR3 loop is CAIRGGTQETQYF. In DNA form, the CDR3 reads TGTGCCATCAGGGGGGGGACCCAAGAGACCCAGTACTTC.

In this sample, this clone turned up a few times. The chain uses TRBV18 and TRBJ1-2, with a possible D match to TRBD1 (5 bases). This CDR3 is built from 13 residues. Germline loops: CDR1 KGHSH, CDR2 LQKENI. V lost 5 bases to trimming and J lost 6 bases, with 13 bases between them. For the CDR3, the DNA is TGTGCCAGCTCAACCGAAGGGGCGCATGGCTACACCTTC. Protein: CASSTEGAHGYTF.

The J gene is TRBJ2-1, the V gene TRBV18; TRBD1 might be the D (6 bases). V was cut by 4 bases and J by 6 bases, with 19 bases left in between. The length of the CDR3 is 16 residues. Per germline, CDR1 KGHSH and CDR2 LQKENI. The CDR3 loop is CASSLSGERILNEQFF. The CDR3 DNA is TGTGCCAGCTCACTGTCAGGGGAAAGGATCCTCAATGAGCAGTTCTTC.

The V and J genes are TRBV7-2 and TRBJ2-5; TRBD1 agrees at 11 bases. The CDR3 totals 14 residues. Germline assignment: CDR1 SGHTA and CDR2 FQGNSA. J was trimmed by 5 bases and V by 3 bases; bases with no gene match: 2. The CDR3 protein is CASSLDRGPETQYF. CDR3 DNA: TGTGCCAGCAGCTTGGACAGGGGGCCGGAGACCCAGTACTTC. Combining the CDR3 with reference TRBV7-2 and TRBJ2-5 gives the whole variable domain GAGVSQSPSNKVTEKGKDVELRCDPISGHTALYWYRQSLGQGLEFLIYFQGNSAPDKSGLPSDRFSAERTGGSVSTLTIQRTQQEDSAVYLCASSLDRGPETQYFGPGTRLLVL.

The chain employs TRBV5-4 and TRBJ1-1; D not certain. Looked up from germline, CDR1 is SGHNT and CDR2 is YYREEE (reference sequence). The CDR3 covers 15 residues. The V gene lost 2 bases and the J gene lost 0 bases, with 11 bases spanning the gap. CDR3 sequence: CASSFRRIMNTEAFF. The CDR3 DNA is TGTGCCAGCAGCTTCCGCCGGATAATGAACACTGAAGCTTTCTTT.

The V call is TRBV6-6, the J call TRBJ2-7, with TRBD1 matching over 8 bases. The germline CDR1 and CDR2 sequences are MNHNY and SVGAGI (reference sequence). The CDR3 is 14 amino acids. The V gene end was trimmed by 6 bases and the J gene end by 3 bases; junction bases not matched to a gene: 7. The CDR3 DNA reads as TGTGCCAGCAGCCGTCGACAGGGGAGCTACGAGCAGTACTTC. Protein sequence: CASSRRQGSYEQYF.

The gene calls are TRBV7-9 and TRBJ1-4; tentatively, D is TRBD1 (5 bases). V was pared by 1 base and J by 6 bases, with 9 bases between. Germline CDR1 is SEHNR and CDR2 is FQNEAQ (reference sequence). This CDR3 region has 14 residues. CDR3 amino acids: CASSLGGSHEKLFF. Here the CDR3 DNA reads TGTGCCAGCAGCTTAGGGGGGTCTCATGAAAAACTGTTTTTT.

The chain combines TRBV7-9 with TRBJ2-7; 8 nucleotides agree with TRBD2. CDR3 length: 15 residues. Germline-derived CDR1 and CDR2 are SEHNR and FQNEAQ (reference sequence). J was trimmed by 4 bases and V by 1 base; bases with no gene match: 6. CDR3 sequence reads: CASSLDGGRNYEQYF. As DNA, the CDR3 is TGTGCCAGCAGCTTAGATGGCGGGAGGAATTACGAGCAGTACTTC.

The chain joins TRBV7-9 to TRBJ1-1, with D possibly matching TRBD1 (5 bases). V was clipped by 4 bases and J by 0 bases, with 9 bases between them. CDR1 is SEHNR, CDR2 FQNEAQ, per germline (reference sequence). This CDR3 has 14 amino acids. CDR3 in amino acids: CASSSQAMNTEAFF. The CDR3 DNA reads as TGTGCCAGCAGCTCACAGGCCATGAACACTGAAGCTTTCTTT.

The rearrangement joins TRBV4-2 to TRBJ1-3; D is ambiguous. This CDR3 has 11 amino acids. Germline CDR1 reads LGHNA; CDR2 reads YNFKEQ. Trimming removed 5 bases from V and 9 bases from J, with 8 bases in between. CDR3 DNA: TGTGCCAGCAGCTCGGCGAGCACCATATATTTT. Encoded protein: CASSSASTIYF.

This sequence joins TRBV6-6 and TRBJ2-1; TRBD2 aligns across 11 bases. The CDR3 runs 15 residues. V shed 5 bases and J 10 bases; nucleotides not matched to a gene: 10. CDR1 MNHNY and CDR2 SVGAGI come from the germline V gene (reference sequence). DNA for the CDR3: TGTGCCAGCAGTCAAGCTAGCGGGGGGTCTGGGGAGCAGTTCTTC. It encodes CASSQASGGSGEQFF.

This CDR3 reads CASGRYEAGGQETQYF. CDR3 coding DNA: TGTGCTAGTGGTCGATATGAAGCGGGGGGACAAGAGACCCAGTACTTC. This rearrangement joins TRBV12-5 to TRBJ2-5, with 9 nucleotides matching TRBD2. Looked up from germline, CDR1 is LGHNT and CDR2 is FRNRAP. J gave up 2 bases and V 5 bases, and 9 bases lay outside the gene matches. CDR3 length: 16 residues.

The chain combines TRBV5-1 with TRBJ2-2, with 11 positions matching TRBD1. Germline V gives CDR1 SGHRS, CDR2 YFSETQ. The CDR3 runs to 18 residues. V shed 3 bases, J shed 3 bases, and the junction held 10 bases outside the gene matches. CDR3 residues: CASSSDRGRPLDTGELFF. The CDR3 DNA reads TGCGCCAGCAGCTCGGACAGGGGGCGCCCCTTGGACACCGGGGAGCTGTTTTTT.

The chain has TRBV9 and TRBJ2-7; 7 bases agree with TRBD2. Germline CDR1 reads SGDLS; CDR2 reads YYNGEE. The length of the CDR3 is 16 residues. Unmatched junction bases numbered 6, after V lost 0 bases and J lost 0 bases. The CDR3 reads CASSVEEGGNSYEQYF. For the CDR3, the DNA is TGTGCCAGCAGCGTAGAGGAGGGAGGGAACTCCTACGAGCAGTACTTC.

The chain uses TRBV5-4 and TRBJ2-2; 7 bases line up with TRBD2. The germline V gene has CDR1 SGHNT and CDR2 YYREEE (reference sequence). The CDR3 runs 15 residues. The trim removed 0 bases at V and 5 bases at J, leaving 4 bases unmatched. The CDR3: CASSLGTSKTGELFF. The CDR3 DNA reads as TGTGCCAGCAGCTTGGGGACTAGTAAGACCGGGGAGCTGTTTTTT.

The V call is TRBV7-3, the J call TRBJ2-3, with D possibly TRBD2 on 6 matching bases. This CDR3 is built from 16 residues. Germline-derived CDR1 and CDR2 are SGHTA and FQGTGA. V lost 5 bases to trimming and J lost 0 bases, with 15 bases between them. As DNA, the CDR3 is TGTGCCAGCAGCACCCACGGGGGAGCAAGCACAGATACGCAGTATTTT. Amino acid sequence: CASSTHGGASTDTQYF. Full variable domain (outside the CDR3, taken from reference TRBV7-3 and TRBJ2-3): GAGVSQTPSNKVTEKGKYVELRCDPISGHTALYWYRQSLGQGPEFLIYFQGTGAADDSGLPNDRFFAVRPEGSVSTLKIQRTERGDSAVYLCASSTHGGASTDTQYFGPGTRLTVL.

This clone was detected once. The gene calls are TRBV28 and TRBJ1-2; TRBD1 might be the D (6 bases). V gave up 8 bases and J gave up 7 bases, with 17 bases separating them. The CDR3 runs 13 residues. The V gene's germline CDR1 is MDHEN and CDR2 SYDVKM. The CDR3 sequence: CASERWDISGYTF. The CDR3 DNA reads as TGTGCCAGCGAGCGATGGGACATCTCTGGCTACACCTTC.

The chain links TRBV30 to TRBJ1-1; D is unclear. Trimming stripped 2 bases from V and 0 bases from J, with 7 bases between. The CDR3 is 13 amino acids. Germline V gene lookup returns CDR1 GTSNPN and CDR2 SVGIG (reference sequence). In DNA form, the CDR3 reads TGTGCCTGGAGTAGGTTAGTGAACACTGAAGCTTTCTTT. It encodes CAWSRLVNTEAFF.